The 23 T cell receptor beta chains in this list originate from one sample, sequenced in a study of cytomegalovirus exposure and HLA in healthy donors. The study ran its PCR with 60 Vbeta and 13 Jbeta primers. Sequencing used immunoSEQ multiplex PCR; TCRdb keeps in-frame clones, though not all of them. There are over 60,000 clones in the sample; 75% occur only once, and 9.5% to 15% lies in the top ten. Sequenced material: PBMCs. These receptors came from a man in his sixties or seventies in good health and CMV-seronegative.

V gene TRBV9 combines with J gene TRBJ2-7; D might be TRBD1 (5 bases). The CDR3 runs 15 residues. Per germline, CDR1 SGDLS and CDR2 YYNGEE. Trimming stripped 4 bases from V and 1 base from J, with 15 bases between. DNA of the CDR3: TGTGCCAGCAGCATCGGACACGAGCCTTCCTACGAGCAGTACTTC. This sequence encodes CASSIGHEPSYEQYF.

The chain couples TRBV10-2 to TRBJ1-5, with 11 bases that match TRBD1. CDR1 WSHSY and CDR2 SAAADI come from the germline V gene. Losses at the gene ends were 8 bases for V and 0 bases for J; bases not matched to a gene: 3. The CDR3 sequence is 15 residues long. CDR3 region: CASGTGGPSNQPQHF. For the CDR3, the DNA is TGCGCCAGCGGGACAGGGGGTCCTAGCAATCAGCCCCAGCATTTT.

Concerning this clone: This sample includes further DNA sequences coding for the same CDR3. This chain links TRBV5-1 with TRBJ1-1; weak D call: TRBD1 (5 bases). Trimming took off 1 base at V and 4 bases at J, with 11 bases between the two ends. Germline-derived CDR1 and CDR2 are SGHRS and YFSETQ. This CDR3 is 14 amino acids long. In nucleotides, the CDR3 is TGCGCCAGCAGCTTGTGGGGCGCAGGCACTGAAGCTTTCTTT. Translating gives CASSLWGAGTEAFF.

A few counts support this clone. The chain is built from TRBV28 and TRBJ1-2; the D is unclear. The V and J ends lost 3 bases and 2 bases respectively, with 13 bases between them. The CDR3 sequence is 15 residues long. The V gene's germline CDR1 is MDHEN and CDR2 SYDVKM. CDR3 residues: CASSLPGSRNYGYTF. The CDR3 DNA reads as TGTGCCAGCAGTTTGCCCGGATCTAGAAACTATGGCTACACCTTC.

About this clone: Additional DNA sequences in this sample encode the identical CDR3. The chain is built from TRBV6-5 and TRBJ1-2, with 10 bases that match TRBD1. J was trimmed by 5 bases and V by 2 bases; bases with no gene match: 8. This CDR3 region has 16 residues. Per germline, CDR1 MNHEY and CDR2 SVGAGI. The CDR3 DNA follows: TGTGCCAGCAGTTACAGCCGGACAGGGGGGGGGTATGGCTACACCTTC. It codes for CASSYSRTGGGYGYTF.

V is TRBV5-1 and J is TRBJ1-4, with 9 bases lining up with TRBD1. The V segment lost 4 bases and the J segment 8 bases; nucleotides outside the gene matches: 6. This CDR3 comprises 14 residues. The germline V gene has CDR1 SGHRS and CDR2 YFSETQ. CDR3 DNA: TGCGCCAGCAGCCCCGGGACAGGGACCGAAAAACTGTTTTTT. This encodes CASSPGTGTEKLFF.

About this clone itself: A read error is likely, as this CDR3 ends without the conserved phenylalanine or tryptophan. The chain couples TRBV29-1 to TRBJ2-3, with TRBD2 identical over 7 bases. Germline CDR1 SQVTM, CDR2 ANQGSEA. Trimming cost V 3 bases and J 5 bases; bases outside gene matches: 5. CDR3 length equals 13 residues. The CDR3 loop is CSVDRAGVDTQYL. The DNA for the CDR3 is TGCAGCGTTGATCGGGCGGGAGTAGATACGCAGTATCTT.

This rearrangement joins TRBV19 to TRBJ1-6, with 8 bases identical to TRBD1. Germline V gene sequence: CDR1 LNHDA, CDR2 SQIVND (reference sequence). The CDR3 has 17 residues. Trimming took 7 bases from V and 5 from J; bases not matched to a gene: 13. CDR3 in DNA: TGTGCCAGTACCCAAGGGAGACAGGGGAAGGATAATTCACCCCTCCACTTT. Residues: CASTQGRQGKDNSPLHF.

V usage is TRBV5-1 and J usage is TRBJ2-2, with 7 bases matching TRBD1. Germline assignment: CDR1 SGHRS and CDR2 YFSETQ. J gave up 5 bases and V 1 base, and 8 bases lay outside the gene matches. The CDR3 extends over 16 amino acids. In nucleotides, the CDR3 is TGCGCCAGCAGCTTGACCCCGGACAGGATAACCGGGGAGCTGTTTTTT. It specifies CASSLTPDRITGELFF.

The chain employs TRBV27 and TRBJ1-1; D might be TRBD1 (6 bases). Trimming removed 6 bases from V and 10 bases from J, with 12 bases in between. This CDR3 contains 11 residues. Per the germline V gene, CDR1 is MNHEY and CDR2 is SMNVEV (reference sequence). CDR3 DNA sequence: TGTGCCAGCAGCGGGGGGCAACGAGCTTTCTTT. Encoded protein: CASSGGQRAFF.

This clone was seen just once. The rearrangement uses TRBV2 and TRBJ1-2; tentatively, D is TRBD1 (5 bases). From germline, CDR1 is SNHLY and CDR2 FYNNEI. The CDR3 is 14 residues long. Trimming shortened V by 3 bases and J by 0 bases, and 8 bases separated the two germline ends. The CDR3 nucleotides are TGTGCCAGCAGTGATGGGGCTTCTAACTATGGCTACACCTTC. This encodes CASSDGASNYGYTF.

V and J are TRBV2 and TRBJ2-1; possible D gene TRBD1, 6 bases. This CDR3 comprises 13 residues. Germline V CDR1 and CDR2: SNHLY, FYNNEI. V was trimmed by 5 bases and J by 4 bases, leaving 9 bases between them. CDR3 region: CASSWDIYNEQFF. The CDR3, as DNA: TGTGCCAGCAGTTGGGACATTTACAATGAGCAGTTCTTC.

The V and J genes are TRBV19 and TRBJ1-1; 8 bases align to TRBD1. This CDR3 comprises 15 residues. Germline V CDR1 and CDR2: LNHDA, SQIVND (reference sequence). The junction had 7 bases not matched to a gene; V was cut back by 7 bases and J by 0 bases. The CDR3 region has the DNA TGTGCCAGTAAGGAACAGGGGGGTGTGAACACTGAAGCTTTCTTT. As protein: CASKEQGGVNTEAFF.

V gene TRBV19 combines with J gene TRBJ1-2, with D unresolved. The V and J ends lost 4 bases and 4 bases respectively, with 16 bases between them. This CDR3 region has 15 residues. CDR1 is LNHDA, CDR2 SQIVND, per germline (reference sequence). The CDR3 DNA reads as TGTGCCAGTAGTAGCGATCACGTAACCTTCTATGGCTACACCTTC. Protein sequence: CASSSDHVTFYGYTF.

The chain carries TRBV18 and TRBJ1-1, with 7 bases lining up with TRBD1. V lost 3 bases to trimming and J lost 3 bases; unmatched junction nucleotides: 4. This CDR3 spans 14 amino acids. Germline CDR1 reads KGHSH; CDR2 reads LQKENI. Here the CDR3 reads CASSPVQGDTEAFF. CDR3 bases: TGTGCCAGCTCACCCGTCCAGGGGGACACTGAAGCTTTCTTT.

This chain uses TRBV28 with TRBJ1-3; D remains ambiguous. Between the trimmed V and J ends, which lost 10 bases and 0 bases, there was a span of 10 bases. The CDR3 contains 13 residues. Looked up from germline, CDR1 is MDHEN and CDR2 is SYDVKM. CDR3 nucleotides: TGTGCCACCTCCCGGGGCTCTGGAAACACCATATATTTT. This sequence encodes CATSRGSGNTIYF.

As DNA, the CDR3 is TGCGCCAGCAGCTTGGAGACAGGGGCAGGAGACACCATATATTTT. It is translated as CASSLETGAGDTIYF. V is TRBV5-1 and J is TRBJ1-3; 8 bases line up with TRBD1. CDR1 is SGHRS, CDR2 YFSETQ, per germline. The length of the CDR3 is 15 residues. J gave up 8 bases and V 0 bases, and 7 bases lay outside the gene matches.

The rearrangement uses TRBV7-2 and TRBJ2-5; TRBD1 is a possible D gene (5 bases). In germline, CDR1 is SGHTA, CDR2 FQGNSA. Trimming took 5 bases from V and 5 from J, leaving 12 bases between them. The CDR3 loop spans 13 amino acids. This CDR3 reads CASSPDRRETQYF. Here the CDR3 DNA reads TGTGCCAGCAGCCCAGACAGAAGGGAGACCCAGTACTTC.

V usage is TRBV6-6 and J usage is TRBJ1-3, with 8 bases matching TRBD1. Germline V gene data show CDR1 as MNHNY and CDR2 as SVGAGI (reference sequence). J lost 4 bases, V lost 5 bases, and 7 bases had no gene match. The CDR3 runs to 15 residues. This CDR3 reads CASSPGGARGNTIYF. CDR3 DNA sequence: TGTGCCAGCAGTCCAGGGGGCGCTCGGGGAAACACCATATATTTT.

This chain connects TRBV4-1 to TRBJ1-1, with 7 nucleotides matching TRBD1. V was pared by 3 bases and J by 5 bases, with 6 bases of the junction left unmatched. The CDR3 sequence is 14 residues long. Germline V gene data show CDR1 as MGHRA and CDR2 as YSYEKL. The chain's CDR3 is CASSQGDSDTEAFF. The CDR3, as DNA: TGCGCCAGCAGCCAGGGGGACAGTGATACTGAAGCTTTCTTT.

This clone has a single count. V gene TRBV9 combines with J gene TRBJ1-3, with D hard to call. The CDR3 runs to 15 residues. Germline CDR1 SGDLS, CDR2 YYNGEE. The V and J ends lost 0 bases and 2 bases respectively, with 9 bases between them. This CDR3 reads CASSVGPGAGNTIYF. CDR3 nucleotides: TGTGCCAGCAGCGTAGGCCCCGGGGCTGGAAACACCATATATTTT.

This rearrangement joins TRBV7-6 to TRBJ2-5, with 12 bases matching TRBD1. V was clipped by 1 base and J by 4 bases; unmatched bases: 7. Germline loops: CDR1 SGHVS, CDR2 FNYEAQ. The CDR3 contains 17 residues. CDR3: CASSLGGTGGFGETQYF. The CDR3 DNA follows: TGTGCCAGCAGCTTAGGTGGGACAGGGGGCTTTGGAGAGACCCAGTACTTC. Complete variable domain (other parts from reference TRBV7-6 and TRBJ2-5): GAGVSQSPRYKVTKRGQDVALRCDPISGHVSLYWYRQALGQGPEFLTYFNYEAQQDKSGLPNDRFSAERPEGSISTLTIQRTEQRDSAMYRCASSLGGTGGFGETQYFGPGTRLLVL.

The V call is TRBV7-9, the J call TRBJ2-3, with TRBD1 as a possible D gene (5 bases). Germline V gene lookup returns CDR1 SEHNR and CDR2 FQNEAQ (reference sequence). This CDR3 comprises 14 residues. The V end lost 5 bases, the J end lost 5 bases, and 14 bases lay between the germline ends. CDR3 amino acids: CASSLSTGVDTQYF. CDR3 DNA sequence: TGTGCCAGCAGCCTAAGTACAGGTGTAGATACGCAGTATTTT.